This TCR beta chain was sequenced for a study of T-cell reconstitution after alpha-beta-depleted transplantation in children. The CDR3 is 13 residues long. Germline loops: CDR1 MNHEY, CDR2 SVGEGT. V was shortened by 6 bases and J by 6 bases, with 14 bases between the two germline ends. Preparation of the TCRbeta library involved a method that used unique molecular identifiers. TCRdb re-called the PCR reads through MiXCR, storing one row per CDR3 protein. This sample has just over 200,000 distinct CDR3 sequences, with about 8.7% found just once. Of note for this clonotype: Antigen unknown.

Study findings and constraints: Newly made T cells mostly supplied T-cell counts and diversity one year after transplant. After transplant, at about two months, alpha-beta T cells were reportedly derived from several hundred expanded graft clones.

The clonotype was recovered from a male patient between 2 and 10 years old who had a stem cell transplant for acute myeloid leukemia, so the T cells may come from the graft donor. The rearrangement uses TRBV6-2 or TRBV6-3 and TRBJ1-1, with D unclear. The source material was PBMCs, mostly from graft donor cells, sampled 360 days after TCRalphabeta/CD19-depleted stem cell transplant. The CDR3 sequence is CASSHLNGAEAFF. CDR3 nucleotide sequence: TGTGCCAGCAGCCACTTAAACGGCGCTGAAGCTTTCTTT.